This T cell receptor beta chain was obtained from a study of cytomegalovirus exposure and HLA in healthy donors. Study observations and caveats: What TCR beta sequences reportedly achieved was accurate prediction of HLA-A and HLA-B alleles in most subjects. The study flagged some 170 TCR beta chains as cytomegalovirus-associated. High sensitivity and specificity were reportedly achieved when the classifier diagnosed cytomegalovirus status.

The CDR3 loop spans 16 amino acids. Germline lookup yields CDR1 SGHRS and CDR2 YFSETQ. Trimming took off 2 bases at V and 0 bases at J, with 11 bases between the two ends. The PCR used 60 Vbeta and 13 Jbeta primers. TCRdb's table, derived via immunoSEQ multiplex PCR, lists solely in-frame clones and lacks some. The table records more than 100,000 clones, approximately 10% of them present only once. About this clone: What it binds is unknown.

The specimen was PBMCs. The V call is TRBV5-1, the J call TRBJ1-4; D is possibly TRBD1 (6 bases). This TCR derives from a woman in her thirties or forties in good health and CMV-seropositive. CDR3 protein: CASSFGNRATNEKLFF. The CDR3, as DNA: TGCGCCAGCAGCTTCGGCAACAGGGCAACTAATGAAAAACTGTTTTTT.